Described below is a single T cell receptor beta chain sequence and its context. The antigen is undetermined. The data were taken from a study of cytomegalovirus exposure and HLA in healthy donors. Study information: The Caucasian-associated ancestry cluster contained 75% to 85% of the approximately 420 genotyped donors. Study outcomes and limitations: In a later analysis, HLA-C alleles had the fewest associated TCRs, DRB1 alleles the most. Specific recognition of CMV antigens was confirmed in vitro for a few chains (all CMV-associated). Presence/absence analyses rested on an assumption that sequencing depth was roughly uniform across donors.

13 Jbeta primers and 60 Vbeta primers were used for the PCR. Sequencing used immunoSEQ multiplex PCR; TCRdb keeps in-frame clones, though not all of them. The clone table shows some 39,000 clones, with the ten largest holding roughly 2.9%. Specimen: PBMCs. This TCR was recovered from a woman aged 30 to 39 in good health and CMV-seropositive.

CDR3 coding DNA: TGTGCCAGCAGCTTGGTCCCAGTGGCCCTTAATTCACCCCTCCACTTT. This encodes CASSLVPVALNSPLHF. The J gene is TRBJ1-6, the V gene TRBV7-2; no reliable D call. Germline-derived CDR1 and CDR2 are SGHTA and FQGNSA. The CDR3 length is 16 residues. V was clipped by 3 bases and J by 6 bases, with 15 bases between them.